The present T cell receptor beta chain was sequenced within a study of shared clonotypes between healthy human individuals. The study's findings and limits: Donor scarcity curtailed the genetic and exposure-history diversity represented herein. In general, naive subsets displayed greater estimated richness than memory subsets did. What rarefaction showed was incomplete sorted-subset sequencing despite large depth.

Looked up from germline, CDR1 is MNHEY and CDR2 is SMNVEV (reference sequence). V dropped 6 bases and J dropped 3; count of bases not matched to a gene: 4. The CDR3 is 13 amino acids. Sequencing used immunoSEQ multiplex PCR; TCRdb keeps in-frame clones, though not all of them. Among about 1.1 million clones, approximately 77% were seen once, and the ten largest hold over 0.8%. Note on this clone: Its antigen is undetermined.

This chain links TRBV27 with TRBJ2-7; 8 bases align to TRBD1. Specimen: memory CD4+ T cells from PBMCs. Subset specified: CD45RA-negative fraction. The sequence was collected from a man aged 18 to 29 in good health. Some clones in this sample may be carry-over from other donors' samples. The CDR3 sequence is CASRTTGGYEQYF. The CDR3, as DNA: TGTGCCAGCAGAACTACAGGGGGCTACGAGCAGTACTTC.